Shown below are 21 T cell receptor beta chains from a single sample sequenced in a study of blood T cell repertoires in COVID-19. Clones were sequenced by immunoSEQ multiplex PCR, and TCRdb holds only the in-frame ones, with some missing. The sample shows around 170,000 clones, around 84% of them seen only once. The sample was peripheral blood. The receptors stem from a man in his fifties or sixties with active or convalescent COVID-19.

This clone was seen just once. The V gene is TRBV2, the J gene TRBJ1-5; TRBD1 agrees at 9 bases. The CDR3 has 14 residues. Trimming at V came to 4 bases and at J to 2 bases, leaving 0 bases not matched to a gene. Germline CDR1 reads SNHLY; CDR2 reads FYNNEI. The CDR3 coding sequence is TGTGCCAGCAGTGGGACAGGGGGCAATCAGCCCCAGCATTTT. Its protein product is CASSGTGGNQPQHF. The full variable domain, rest sourced from reference TRBV2 and TRBJ1-5, is EPEVTQTPSHQVTQMGQEVILRCVPISNHLYFYWYRQILGQKVEFLVSFYNNEISEKSEIFDDQFSVERPDGSNFTLKIRSTKLEDSAMYFCASSGTGGNQPQHFGDGTRLSIL.

V and J are TRBV27 and TRBJ2-3; a possible D gene is TRBD2 (6 bases). The CDR3 length is 15 residues. Germline V CDR1 and CDR2: MNHEY, SMNVEV (reference sequence). Trimming took off 2 bases at V and 1 base at J, with 10 bases between the two ends. The CDR3 sequence: CASSLLWRGTDTQYF. For the CDR3, the DNA is TGTGCCAGCAGTTTACTTTGGAGGGGCACAGATACGCAGTATTTT.

The sample holds one count of this clone. The chain recombines TRBV5-1 with TRBJ1-1, with D possibly TRBD1 on 5 matching bases. The germline V and J ends were trimmed by 0 bases and 2 bases, with 11 bases remaining between them. CDR1 and CDR2 (germline): SGHRS, YFSETQ. The CDR3 spans 15 residues. This CDR3 is CASSLDWGGNTEAFF. CDR3 in DNA: TGCGCCAGCAGCTTGGACTGGGGGGGAAACACTGAAGCTTTCTTT.

J is TRBJ2-1 and V is TRBV5-4; TRBD1 matches 10 bases. Germline CDR1 reads SGHNT; CDR2 reads YYREEE (reference sequence). The CDR3 length is 15 residues. V lost 4 bases, J lost 2 bases, and 3 bases stayed unmatched. DNA of the CDR3: TGTGCCAGCAGCCTGGGACAGGGGCCCTACAATGAGCAGTTCTTC. Translation gives CASSLGQGPYNEQFF. Looking up the rest from reference TRBV5-4 and TRBJ2-1 gives the full variable domain: ETGVTQSPTHLIKTRGQQVTLRCSSQSGHNTVSWYQQALGQGPQFIFQYYREEENGRGNFPPRFSGLQFPNYSSELNVNALELDDSALYLCASSLGQGPYNEQFFGPGTRLTVL.

This chain connects TRBV19 to TRBJ1-2; the match to TRBD1 covers 8 bases. CDR1 and CDR2 (germline): LNHDA, SQIVND (reference sequence). V shed 2 bases, J shed 8 bases, and the junction held 4 bases outside the gene matches. CDR3 length equals 13 residues. CDR3 DNA: TGTGCCAGTAGTATACAGGGGGCGCGGGGCTACACCTTC. It translates to CASSIQGARGYTF.

This clone was found once. This chain joins TRBV4-3 and TRBJ2-1, with 9 positions matching TRBD2. Trimming removed 4 bases from V and 7 bases from J; junction bases left unmatched: 14. This CDR3 region has 17 residues. Per germline, CDR1 LGHNA and CDR2 YSLEER. The CDR3 sequence: CASSRHAGRGGVNEQFF. CDR3 DNA: TGCGCCAGCAGCCGCCATGCGGGGCGGGGGGGCGTGAATGAGCAGTTCTTC.

This clone was detected a few times. This sequence joins TRBV5-4 and TRBJ2-5; 9 positions match TRBD2. Germline V gene data show CDR1 as SGHNT and CDR2 as YYREEE (reference sequence). This CDR3 spans 17 amino acids. V lost 0 bases and J lost 5; bases outside the gene matches: 11. CDR3: CASSLVGVAGASETQYF. DNA for the CDR3: TGTGCCAGCAGCTTGGTCGGGGTAGCGGGAGCTTCTGAGACCCAGTACTTC.

A remark on this clone: Germline is not matched at one junction end, which may reflect a read error. This chain uses TRBV10-3 with TRBJ1-2; D is unresolved. The length of the CDR3 is 12 residues. Germline assignment: CDR1 ENHRY and CDR2 SYGVKD. The CDR3 is CAITENFYGYTF. The CDR3 DNA follows: TGTGCCATCACTGAGAACTTCTATGGCTACACCTTC.

This clone was counted once. This chain uses TRBV10-2 with TRBJ1-2, with 8 bases that match TRBD1. V shed 6 bases, J shed 3 bases, and the junction held 3 bases outside the gene matches. CDR1 is WSHSY and CDR2 is SAAADI in the germline V gene. The CDR3 length is 13 residues. CDR3 amino acids: CASRSGGHYGYTF. The CDR3 region has the DNA TGCGCCAGCAGATCAGGGGGCCACTATGGCTACACCTTC.

This clone was found once. The rearrangement joins TRBV7-8 to TRBJ2-7, with 7 bases that match TRBD1. This CDR3 has 16 residues. Per the germline V gene, CDR1 is SGHVS and CDR2 is FQNEAQ. The V gene end was trimmed by 5 bases and the J gene end by 1 base; junction bases not matched to a gene: 11. The CDR3 here is CASSRVTGSLSYEQYF. CDR3 bases: TGTGCCAGCAGCCGAGTGACAGGGTCCCTTTCCTACGAGCAGTACTTC.

This clone was found once. This sequence joins TRBV24-1 and TRBJ1-4; 11 bases line up with TRBD1. Germline V gives CDR1 KGHDR, CDR2 SFDVKD. The trim removed 3 bases at V and 8 bases at J, leaving 4 bases unmatched. The length of the CDR3 is 15 residues. CDR3 sequence reads: CATSDGTGGREKLFF. CDR3 coding DNA: TGTGCCACCAGTGATGGGACAGGGGGAAGAGAAAAACTGTTTTTT.

The genes are TRBV10-3 and TRBJ2-3, with D possibly matching TRBD2 (6 bases). Trimming left V 8 bases short and J 4 bases short, with 13 bases between. The CDR3 runs to 13 residues. Germline CDR1 reads ENHRY; CDR2 reads SYGVKD. The CDR3, as DNA: TGTGCCATCGACGGGGGAATTTCAGATACGCAGTATTTT. It encodes CAIDGGISDTQYF.

The J gene is TRBJ1-5, the V gene TRBV7-3; D call uncertain. The CDR3 is 13 amino acids. Germline loops: CDR1 SGHTA, CDR2 FQGTGA. The V and J ends lost 5 bases and 6 bases respectively, with 11 bases between them. The CDR3 nucleotides read TGTGCCAGCAGCAGTCAGGCGGGTCAGCCCCAGCATTTT. Its protein product is CASSSQAGQPQHF.

This chain joins TRBV15 and TRBJ2-5; possible D gene TRBD1, 6 bases. Germline-derived CDR1 and CDR2 are LNHNV and YYDKDF (reference sequence). The CDR3 contains 15 residues. Trimming took off 0 bases at V and 1 base at J, with 9 bases between the two ends. This CDR3 is CATSRDRDTQETQYF. CDR3 coding DNA: TGTGCCACCAGCAGAGATAGGGACACCCAAGAGACCCAGTACTTC.

The chain has TRBV4-2 and TRBJ1-2, with a possible D match to TRBD1 (5 bases). The CDR3 has 14 residues. Trimming removed 4 bases from V and 4 bases from J, with 13 bases in between. Germline V gene data show CDR1 as LGHNA and CDR2 as YNFKEQ. The chain's CDR3 is CASSRSEGLYGYTF. The CDR3 DNA reads as TGTGCCAGCAGCCGTTCGGAGGGGCTCTATGGCTACACCTTC.

The rearrangement uses TRBV7-2 and TRBJ2-1; no reliable D call. CDR3 size: 14 residues. Trimming pared 1 base from V and 2 bases from J, leaving 6 bases between. Germline lookup yields CDR1 SGHTA and CDR2 FQGNSA. CDR3 in DNA: TGTGCCAGCAGCTTAGGTTCCACCTACAATGAGCAGTTCTTC. It is translated as CASSLGSTYNEQFF.

This clone was found a few times. The gene calls are TRBV6-5 and TRBJ1-2, with 7 bases identical to TRBD1. Per the germline V gene, CDR1 is MNHEY and CDR2 is SVGAGI. This CDR3 is 15 amino acids long. V dropped 4 bases and J dropped 9; count of bases not matched to a gene: 14. The CDR3 sequence is CASSSTTDRSFRYTF. In DNA form, the CDR3 reads TGTGCCAGCAGTTCCACTACGGACAGGTCGTTCCGCTACACCTTC.

Comment on this clone: This is likely a read error, given that the CDR3 carries no conserved phenylalanine or tryptophan at its end. It is unclear where the CDR3 begins or ends on the DNA, so no DNA is shown, and the CDR3 is as TCRdb lists it. The chain employs TRBV9 and TRBJ2-4; the table calls TRBD1, which could not be checked here. The CDR3 comprises 12 residues, both ends counted. CDR1 SGDLS and CDR2 YYNGEE come from the germline V gene. This chain's CDR3 is CASSARSGQRKV.

The chain is built from TRBV7-2 and TRBJ1-5, with a tentative D call TRBD1 (6 bases). Germline V gene lookup returns CDR1 SGHTA and CDR2 FQGNSA. The germline V and J ends were trimmed by 3 bases and 7 bases, with 13 bases remaining between them. The CDR3 spans 14 residues. The CDR3 bases are TGTGCCAGCAGCTTCGGCAGGGGCGAACAGCCCCAGCATTTT. It codes for CASSFGRGEQPQHF.

The gene calls are TRBV6-4 and TRBJ1-3; D unresolved. Germline CDR1 MRHNA, CDR2 SNTAGT. The CDR3 is made up of 18 amino acids. Trimming cost V 5 bases and J 0 bases, with 20 bases left between them. The CDR3 here is CASSLPGTSLSSGNTIYF. The CDR3 DNA reads as TGTGCCAGCAGTTTACCGGGAACCAGCCTCTCCTCTGGAAACACCATATATTTT.

The sample holds a few counts of this clone. The chain employs TRBV25-1 and TRBJ2-7, with TRBD1 matching over 7 bases. The V and J ends lost 8 bases and 3 bases, in that order; junction bases with no gene match: 7. The germline V gene encodes CDR1 MGHDK and CDR2 SYGVNS. The CDR3 covers 13 residues. CDR3 residues: CASRRDRDYEQYF. The CDR3 DNA reads TGTGCCAGCCGCCGCGACAGGGACTACGAGCAGTACTTC.